This TCR beta chain was retrieved from a study of cytomegalovirus exposure and HLA in healthy donors. The study's findings and limits: Upon later analysis, TCR association rates were observed to vary by HLA locus, being highest for DRB1 and lowest for HLA-C. Approximately 18,000 TCR beta sequences were associated with HLA alleles at 0.05 false discovery rate in a later analysis.

Healthy bone marrow donors supplied every sample. On this clone: As yet, its antigen is unknown.

PCR amplification relied on 60 Vbeta primers (plus 13 Jbeta primers). Libraries were prepared by immunoSEQ multiplex PCR; TCRdb keeps only in-frame clonotypes and omits some of them. The table records 150,000 to 200,000 clones, around 79% of them present only once. After removal of 5 bases from V and 7 bases from J, the junction contained 11 bases not matched to a gene. Germline CDR1 reads SGHRS; CDR2 reads YFSETQ. The CDR3 consists of 16 residues. The rearrangement joins TRBV5-1 to TRBJ1-6; 8 positions agree with TRBD1. The TCR originated in a woman between 45 and 60 years old in good health and CMV-seronegative. Sequences were obtained from PBMCs. The CDR3 loop reads CASRATGQAFNSPLHF. The CDR3 DNA reads TGCGCCAGCAGGGCAACGGGACAGGCATTCAATTCACCCCTCCACTTT.